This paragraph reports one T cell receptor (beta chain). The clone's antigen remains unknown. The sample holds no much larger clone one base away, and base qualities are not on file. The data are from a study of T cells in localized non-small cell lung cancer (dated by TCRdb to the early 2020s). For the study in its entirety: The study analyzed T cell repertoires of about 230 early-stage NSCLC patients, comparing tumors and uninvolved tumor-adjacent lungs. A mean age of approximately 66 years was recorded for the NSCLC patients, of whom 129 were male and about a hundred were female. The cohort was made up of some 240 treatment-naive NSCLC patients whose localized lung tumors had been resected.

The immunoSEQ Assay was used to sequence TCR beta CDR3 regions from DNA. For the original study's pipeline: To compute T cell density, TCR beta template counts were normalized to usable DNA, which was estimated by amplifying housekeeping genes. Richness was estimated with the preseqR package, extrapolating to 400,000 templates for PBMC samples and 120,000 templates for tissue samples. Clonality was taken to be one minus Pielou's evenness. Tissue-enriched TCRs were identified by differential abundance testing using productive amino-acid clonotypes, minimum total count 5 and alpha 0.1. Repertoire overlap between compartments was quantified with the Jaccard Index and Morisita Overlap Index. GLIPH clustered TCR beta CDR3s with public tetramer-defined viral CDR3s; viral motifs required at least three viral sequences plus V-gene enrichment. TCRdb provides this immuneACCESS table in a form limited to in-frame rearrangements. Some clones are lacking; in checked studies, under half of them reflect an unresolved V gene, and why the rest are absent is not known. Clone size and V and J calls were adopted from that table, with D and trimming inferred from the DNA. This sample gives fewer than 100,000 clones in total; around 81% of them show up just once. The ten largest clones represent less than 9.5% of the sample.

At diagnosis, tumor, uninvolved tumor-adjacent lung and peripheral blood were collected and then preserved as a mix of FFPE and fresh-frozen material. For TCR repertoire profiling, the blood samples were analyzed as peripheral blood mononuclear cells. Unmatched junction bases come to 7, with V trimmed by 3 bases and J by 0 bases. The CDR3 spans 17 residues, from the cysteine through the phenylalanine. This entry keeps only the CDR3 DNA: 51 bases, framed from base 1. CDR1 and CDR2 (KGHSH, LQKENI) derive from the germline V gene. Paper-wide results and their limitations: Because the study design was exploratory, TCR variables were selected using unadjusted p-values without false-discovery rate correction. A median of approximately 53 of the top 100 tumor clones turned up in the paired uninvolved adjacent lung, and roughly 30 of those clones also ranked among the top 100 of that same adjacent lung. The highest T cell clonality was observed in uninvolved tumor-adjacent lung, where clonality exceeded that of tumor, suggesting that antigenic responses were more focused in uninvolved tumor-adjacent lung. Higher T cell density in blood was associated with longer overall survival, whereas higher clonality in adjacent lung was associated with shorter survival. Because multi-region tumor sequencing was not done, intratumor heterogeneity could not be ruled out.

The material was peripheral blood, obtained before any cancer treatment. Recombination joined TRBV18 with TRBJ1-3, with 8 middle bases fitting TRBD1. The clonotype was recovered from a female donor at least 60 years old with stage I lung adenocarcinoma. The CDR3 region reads CASSPRGQARSGNTIYF. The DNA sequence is TGTGCCAGCTCACCTCGGGGACAGGCACGCTCTGGAAACACCATATATTTT.